These 11 T cell receptor beta chains share one sample of origin, sequenced in a study of CD8+CD57+ T cells in acquired aplastic anemia (dated 2018 in TCRdb). Instrument on record: Illumina HiSeq 2000. TCR beta VDJ combination and CDR3 sequence profiling used genomic DNA as the template. The public sequencing data were trimmed at Q25 with fastp and processed into clonotypes with MiXCR by TCRdb, which kept only in-frame beta chains. Duplicate CDR3 protein sequences are folded into a single record with the most common DNA and genes. This sample holds roughly 420,000 distinct CDR3 sequences; roughly 64% were observed only once. The ten most abundant clones make up more than 3.5% of the sample. The sequencing sample was made of sorted CD4+, CD8+, or CD8+CD57+ T cells (not recorded which) from PBMCs. These TCRs come from a human donor in good health, serving as a control.

This chain links TRBV25-1 with TRBJ2-1; 9 bases line up with TRBD2. Germline V gene sequence: CDR1 MGHDK, CDR2 SYGVNS. With V trimmed by 0 bases and J by 2 bases, 2 bases remained unmatched. CDR3 length: 16 amino acids. The CDR3 loop reads CASSEYRGRAYNEQFF. The DNA for the CDR3 is TGTGCCAGCAGTGAATATCGCGGGAGGGCCTACAATGAGCAGTTCTTC.

The chain carries TRBV5-1 and TRBJ1-2; 9 nucleotides line up with TRBD1. The CDR3 loop spans 13 amino acids. Germline-derived CDR1 and CDR2 are SGHRS and YFSETQ. Trimming took 5 bases from V and 8 from J; bases not matched to a gene: 7. The CDR3, as DNA: TGCGCCAGCAGGACCGGGACAGGGAACGGCTACACCTTC. Its translation is CASRTGTGNGYTF.

This clonotype occurred many times. CDR3 protein: CASSKLRGPGTEAFF. The CDR3 DNA is TGTGCCAGCAGTAAGCTGAGGGGTCCGGGGACTGAAGCTTTCTTT. The chain joins TRBV25-1 to TRBJ1-1, with D perhaps TRBD1 (5 bases). Germline values: CDR1 MGHDK, CDR2 SYGVNS. The CDR3 sequence is 15 residues long. Trimming removed 5 bases from V and 5 bases from J, with 18 bases in between.

The rearrangement joins TRBV7-2 to TRBJ1-4; 10 positions agree with TRBD1. With V trimmed by 4 bases and J by 12 bases, 14 bases remained unmatched. Germline assignment: CDR1 SGHTA and CDR2 FQGNSA. The CDR3 consists of 16 residues. The chain's CDR3 is CASSSRTGGEGTELFF. The CDR3, as DNA: TGTGCCAGCAGCTCAAGGACAGGGGGGGAGGGCACTGAACTGTTTTTT.

Notes on this clonotype: Relative to the germline gene, one junction end is altered; a read error may explain this. The V gene is TRBV7-9, the J gene TRBJ2-5, with a possible D match to TRBD2 (6 bases). The CDR3 contains 16 residues. Germline V gives CDR1 SEHNR, CDR2 FQNEAQ (reference sequence). CDR3: CASSLMPSAGQDTQYF. Here the CDR3 DNA reads TGTGCCAGCAGCCTAATGCCCAGCGCGGGGCAAGACACCCAGTACTTC.

This chain uses TRBV5-1 with TRBJ1-6, with no clear D. Trimming cost V 5 bases and J 6 bases, with 15 bases left between them. The CDR3 has 15 residues. The germline V gene has CDR1 SGHRS and CDR2 YFSETQ. The CDR3 sequence is CASSETVSRNSPLHF. The CDR3 DNA follows: TGCGCCAGCAGTGAAACGGTCAGCCGTAATTCACCCCTCCACTTT. Variable domain in full (rest from reference TRBV5-1 and TRBJ1-6): KAGVTQTPRYLIKTRGQQVTLSCSPISGHRSVSWYQQTPGQGLQFLFEYFSETQRNKGNFPGRFSGRQFSNSRSEMNVSTLELGDSALYLCASSETVSRNSPLHFGNGTRLTVT.

Only one count was recorded for this clonotype. A junction boundary mismatches the germline segment, possibly from a read error. V and J are TRBV29-1 and TRBJ1-5; D ambiguous. The CDR3 covers 13 residues. CDR1 is SQVTM and CDR2 is ANQGSEA in the germline V gene. The CDR3: CSVTVTDPEPQYF. The CDR3 DNA follows: TGCAGCGTTACAGTCACAGACCCGGAGCCCCAGTATTTC.

DNA of the CDR3: TGCGCCAGCAGCCCCCCTTTAGGGCGGGGGTTTTTT. Translated, it gives CASSPPLGRGFF. The chain recombines TRBV5-1 with TRBJ2-2, with TRBD2 as a possible D gene (6 bases). CDR1 is SGHRS, CDR2 YFSETQ, per germline. The CDR3 is 12 residues long. Trimming removed 4 bases from V and 16 bases from J, with 17 bases in between.

On this clonotype itself: A much larger clone is a single base away; this may be a read error. The chain links TRBV6-1 to TRBJ2-1, with D perhaps TRBD1 (5 bases). This CDR3 comprises 15 residues. CDR1 and CDR2 (germline): MNHNS, SASEGT. CDR3 protein: CASSRQGSQYNERFF. The CDR3 region has the DNA TGTGCCAGCAGTCGTCAGGGCAGCCAATACAATGAGCGGTTCTTC.

This clonotype was counted between two and nine times. It may be a read error: a sequence one base away is much more abundant. The genes are TRBV20-1 and TRBJ1-5, with 8 bases that match TRBD1. V shed 3 bases and J 0 bases; nucleotides not matched to a gene: 7. Germline V CDR1 and CDR2: DFQATT, SNEGSKA (reference sequence). This CDR3 is built from 16 residues. The CDR3 region is CSARGCRGPSNQPQHF. The CDR3 nucleotides are TGCAGTGCTAGGGGTTGCAGGGGGCCTAGCAATCAGCCCCAGCATTTT.

The V call is TRBV7-6, the J call TRBJ2-2, with D perhaps matching TRBD1 (7 bases). Trimming shortened V by 5 bases and J by 17 bases, and 27 bases separated the two germline ends. Germline V gives CDR1 SGHVS, CDR2 FNYEAQ. This CDR3 is built from 15 residues. As DNA, the CDR3 is TGTGCCAGCAGCCTCCAAGCAGGGGGGACCTTATGGCTATTTTTT. Translated, it gives CASSLQAGGTLWLFF. The full variable domain, completed using reference TRBV7-6 and TRBJ2-2, is GAGVSQSPRYKVTKRGQDVALRCDPISGHVSLYWYRQALGQGPEFLTYFNYEAQQDKSGLPNDRFSAERPEGSISTLTIQRTEQRDSAMYRCASSLQAGGTLWLFFGEGSRLTVL.